This T cell receptor (beta chain) was captured by sequencing in a study of patients and donors after allogeneic stem cell transplantation. The CDR3 runs 16 residues. V lost 4 bases to trimming and J lost 0 bases; unmatched junction nucleotides: 2. CDR1 and CDR2 (germline): MNHEY, SMNVEV (reference sequence). TCRdb reprocessed the RT-PCR reads via MiXCR and lists one record per CDR3 protein. The data contain 900,000 to 1,000,000 distinct CDR3 sequences, around 17% of them singletons. The J gene is TRBJ2-2, the V gene TRBV27, with TRBD2 matching 10 bases. This receptor was identified in a human donor who was either an allogeneic HSCT recipient or a stem cell or donor lymphocyte infusion donor (not recorded which). It is not recorded whose cells these are; they may come from a transplant donor. Sequencing used blood, either unsorted or a sorted T cell fraction (not recorded which). Written as DNA, the CDR3 is TGTGCCAGCAGTTATAGCGGGAGGCCGAACACCGGGGAGCTGTTTTTT. Its protein is CASSYSGRPNTGELFF.